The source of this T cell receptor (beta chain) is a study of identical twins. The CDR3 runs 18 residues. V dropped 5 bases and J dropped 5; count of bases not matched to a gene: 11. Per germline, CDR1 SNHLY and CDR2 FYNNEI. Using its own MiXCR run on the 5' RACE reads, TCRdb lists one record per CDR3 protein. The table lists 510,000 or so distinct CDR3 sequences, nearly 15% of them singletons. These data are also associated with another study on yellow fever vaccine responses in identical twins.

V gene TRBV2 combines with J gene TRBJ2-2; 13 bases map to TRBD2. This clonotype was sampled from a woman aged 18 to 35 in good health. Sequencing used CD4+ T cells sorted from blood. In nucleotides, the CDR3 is TGTGCCAGCAGTTCCGGACTAGCGGGGGTCCGGGGTACCGGGGAGCTGTTTTTT. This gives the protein CASSSGLAGVRGTGELFF.